This T cell receptor (beta chain) was identified in a study of human T cells and chemical hapten exposure. As to time point: pre-sensitization, week 0. Treatment given: therapeutic diphenylcyclopropenone sensitization with weekly scalp DPC. Germline V gene sequence: CDR1 MDHEN, CDR2 SYDVKM. The CDR3 consists of 12 residues. V shed 2 bases and J shed 10 bases, with 9 bases lying between them. TCRdb re-called the RACE reads through MiXCR, storing one row per CDR3 protein. The repertoire includes approximately 180,000 distinct CDR3 sequences, around 30% of them detected once, and less than 3.5% sits in the top ten.

The clonotype comes from a woman in her twenties or thirties with alopecia areata. Some clones in this sample may be carry-over from other donors' samples. The V call is TRBV28, the J call TRBJ1-5, with D unclear. The sequencing used whole blood, collected in connection with sensitization to the hapten diphenylcyclopropenone (DPC). The CDR3 is CASSLKESPQHF. DNA of the CDR3: TGTGCCAGCAGTTTAAAGGAGTCACCCCAGCATTTT. Supplemented by reference TRBV28 and TRBJ1-5, the full variable domain reads DVKVTQSSRYLVKRTGEKVFLECVQDMDHENMFWYRQDPGLGLRLIYFSYDVKMKEKGDIPEGYSVSREKKERFSLILESASTNQTSMYLCASSLKESPQHFGDGTRLSIL.